The 14 T cell receptor beta chains below were found in one sample sequenced in a study of blood T cell repertoires in COVID-19. The table came from immunoSEQ multiplex PCR; TCRdb's copy has only in-frame clones and leaves some out. Of 72,000 or so clones detected, around 90% appear once; the ten largest clones hold 5% to 6.5%. Input material: peripheral blood. The receptors come from a man aged 45 to 65 with active COVID-19.

The rearrangement joins TRBV9 to TRBJ2-2; possible D gene TRBD2, 5 bases. Per germline, CDR1 SGDLS and CDR2 YYNGEE. This CDR3 has 13 residues. V lost 3 bases, J lost 4 bases, and 7 bases lay in between. This CDR3 is CASSGTVTGELFF. In nucleotides, the CDR3 is TGTGCCAGCAGCGGGACTGTCACCGGGGAGCTGTTTTTT. The full variable domain, its missing parts supplied by reference TRBV9 and TRBJ2-2, is DSGVTQTPKHLITATGQRVTLRCSPRSGDLSVYWYQQSLDQGLQFLIQYYNGEERAKGNILERFSAQQFPDLHSELNLSSLELGDSALYFCASSGTVTGELFFGEGSRLTVL.

The chain employs TRBV18 and TRBJ1-6; 9 bases match TRBD1. The germline CDR1 and CDR2 sequences are KGHSH and LQKENI. This CDR3 comprises 14 residues. J gave up 11 bases and V 3 bases, and 5 bases lay outside the gene matches. CDR3 amino acids: CASSPEGQGTPLHF. The CDR3 nucleotides are TGTGCCAGCTCACCTGAGGGACAGGGTACACCCCTCCACTTT.

J is TRBJ2-2 and V is TRBV24-1; TRBD1 aligns across 7 bases. The CDR3 totals 16 residues. V trimming: 6 bases; J trimming: 6 bases; junction bases outside the gene matches: 12. Looked up from germline, CDR1 is KGHDR and CDR2 is SFDVKD. CDR3 DNA sequence: TGTGCCACCAGTCTCCCCCCCGGACAGGTTCCCGGGGAGCTGTTTTTT. Protein: CATSLPPGQVPGELFF.

The chain couples TRBV19 to TRBJ1-4; 8 bases line up with TRBD1. This CDR3 spans 14 amino acids. After removal of 5 bases from V and 8 bases from J, the junction contained 7 bases not matched to a gene. The germline V gene has CDR1 LNHDA and CDR2 SQIVND (reference sequence). CDR3 amino acids: CASSSQGDYEKLFF. CDR3 nucleotides: TGTGCCAGTAGTTCACAGGGGGATTACGAAAAACTGTTTTTT.

The V and J genes are TRBV5-6 and TRBJ2-7; 9 bases fit TRBD1. V dropped 0 bases and J dropped 0; count of bases not matched to a gene: 1. This CDR3 spans 15 amino acids. The germline gives CDR1 SGHDT, CDR2 YYEEEE. The chain's CDR3 is CASSLAGQGSYEQYF. Here the CDR3 DNA reads TGTGCCAGCAGCTTGGCGGGACAGGGCTCCTACGAGCAGTACTTC.

The chain recombines TRBV6-6 with TRBJ2-7; TRBD1 matches at 9 bases. There are 16 residues in the CDR3. V was pared by 2 bases and J by 1 base, with 6 bases of the junction left unmatched. In germline, CDR1 is MNHNY, CDR2 SVGAGI (reference sequence). Here the CDR3 reads CASSYGTGTGSYEQYF. The CDR3 nucleotides are TGTGCCAGCAGTTACGGTACCGGGACAGGGTCCTACGAGCAGTACTTC.

The chain recombines TRBV18 with TRBJ1-6; D not resolved. Trimming removed 3 bases at V and 0 bases at J, with 12 bases between. CDR3 length equals 17 residues. Germline V CDR1 and CDR2: KGHSH, LQKENI. CDR3 residues: CASSPPSRSSYNSPLHF. In DNA form, the CDR3 reads TGTGCCAGCTCACCTCCGAGCCGGAGCTCCTATAATTCACCCCTCCACTTT.

The V call is TRBV9, the J call TRBJ1-1; no reliable D call. Trimming left V 2 bases short and J 1 base short, with 9 bases between. The CDR3 totals 14 residues. Per the germline V gene, CDR1 is SGDLS and CDR2 is YYNGEE. CDR3 in DNA: TGTGCCAGCAGCGTGTACTCTGGGAACACTGAAGCTTTCTTT. Its protein is CASSVYSGNTEAFF.

V is TRBV28 and J is TRBJ1-1, with D possibly matching TRBD1 (6 bases). The CDR3 runs to 15 residues. The V gene lost 5 bases and the J gene lost 2 bases, with 15 bases spanning the gap. Germline V lookup: CDR1 MDHEN, CDR2 SYDVKM. The CDR3 sequence: CASSESDSFNTEAFF. In DNA form, the CDR3 reads TGTGCCAGCAGTGAATCGGACAGCTTCAACACTGAAGCTTTCTTT.

This sequence joins TRBV28 and TRBJ2-7; 7 positions match TRBD2. V gave up 6 bases and J gave up 6 bases; unmatched junction bases: 11. Per the germline V gene, CDR1 is MDHEN and CDR2 is SYDVKM. The CDR3 consists of 14 residues. CDR3 amino acids: CASSPGLGPREQYF. CDR3 bases: TGTGCCAGCAGCCCCGGACTAGGCCCCCGCGAGCAGTACTTC.

The chain joins TRBV10-3 to TRBJ1-2; 7 bases map to TRBD1. From germline, CDR1 is ENHRY and CDR2 SYGVKD. The J segment lost 8 bases and the V segment lost 6 bases, leaving 12 bases of the junction unmatched. The CDR3 covers 14 residues. This chain's CDR3 is CAIRGGSGVQGYTF. CDR3 nucleotide sequence: TGTGCCATCAGAGGGGGCTCAGGGGTACAGGGCTACACCTTC.

The V and J genes are TRBV5-4 and TRBJ2-3; perhaps TRBD1 as D (5 bases). This CDR3 is built from 15 residues. The ends were cut back, 0 bases at V and 1 base at J, with 9 bases in the middle. Per the germline V gene, CDR1 is SGHNT and CDR2 is YYREEE (reference sequence). Written as DNA, the CDR3 is TGTGCCAGCAGCTTGGACAGGCTCCGCACAGATACGCAGTATTTT. It is translated as CASSLDRLRTDTQYF. Full variable domain (missing parts from reference TRBV5-4 and TRBJ2-3): ETGVTQSPTHLIKTRGQQVTLRCSSQSGHNTVSWYQQALGQGPQFIFQYYREEENGRGNFPPRFSGLQFPNYSSELNVNALELDDSALYLCASSLDRLRTDTQYFGPGTRLTVL.

This chain links TRBV4-3 with TRBJ1-2, with no clear D. Germline CDR1 reads LGHNA; CDR2 reads YSLEER. This CDR3 is 15 amino acids long. The V end was cut by 3 bases, the J end by 4 bases, with 15 bases between. The CDR3 DNA sequence: TGCGCCAGCAGCCATCTCGGGAGTAACGTCTATGGCTACACCTTC. Translated, it gives CASSHLGSNVYGYTF.

CDR3 amino acids: CASSPLGLSGRAFADTQYF. For the CDR3, the DNA is TGTGCCAGCTCACCACTCGGCCTGAGCGGGAGGGCCTTTGCAGATACGCAGTATTTT. V and J are TRBV18 and TRBJ2-3; 10 bases agree with TRBD2. Looked up from germline, CDR1 is KGHSH and CDR2 is LQKENI. This CDR3 has 19 residues. V shed 1 base, J shed 4 bases, and the junction held 14 bases outside the gene matches.